This T cell receptor beta chain was obtained from a study of blood T cells in healthy people across ages. Study-wide findings and caveats: Age advanced and TCR beta diversity per million T cells fell, roughly linearly. Donors of long life had a larger count of naive CD4+ cells and greater diversity than aged donors.

A note on this clonotype: Its antigen remains unknown.

Germline lookup yields CDR1 MNHEY and CDR2 SVGEGT. The CDR3 covers 17 residues. With 4 bases removed from V and 3 bases from J, the gap between germline ends came to 19 bases. A J-beta primer mix and a sample-barcoded 5' primer were used in a second PCR of roughly 6 to 12 cycles. TCRdb reprocessed the 5' RACE reads via MiXCR and lists one record per CDR3 protein. The profile covers hundreds of thousands of distinct CDR3 sequences, with around 49% appearing a single time and roughly 31% taken by the ten largest. This TCR came from a woman aged 55 to 70 in good health. The rearrangement joins TRBV6-2 or TRBV6-3 to TRBJ1-3; D may be TRBD1 (5 bases). Specimen: blood. CDR3 nucleotide sequence: TGTGCCAGCAGTTTGACAGACGCTCGATCCTTTGGAAACACCATATATTTT. It specifies CASSLTDARSFGNTIYF.